This TCR beta chain was retrieved from a study of blood T cell repertoires in COVID-19. The CDR3 is made up of 16 amino acids. From germline, CDR1 is LGHNA and CDR2 YSLEER. Deletions cut 3 bases from V and 4 bases from J, with 15 bases between. Clones were sequenced by immunoSEQ multiplex PCR, and TCRdb holds only the in-frame ones, with some missing. The table lists about 220,000 clones, less than 90% of them singletons. This clone came up once. Sample: PBMCs or T cells enriched from blood (not recorded which). The V gene is TRBV4-3, the J gene TRBJ2-2, with TRBD1 as a possible D gene (5 bases). This TCR derives from a woman in her 30s who had recovered from COVID-19. CDR3 loop: CASSQDSLTATGELFF. Here the CDR3 DNA reads TGCGCCAGCAGCCAGGATAGTCTGACAGCCACCGGGGAGCTGTTTTTT.